This T cell receptor (beta chain) was profiled in a study of T cells in Graves' hyperthyroidism and ophthalmopathy. The CDR3 runs to 14 residues. V lost 3 bases and J 1 base, leaving 9 bases between the germline ends. CDR1 and CDR2 from the germline V gene are LNHDA and SQIVND (reference sequence). With duration under 3 months, ophthalmopathy was active: Clinical Activity Score at least 3, NOSPECS at least 4. Lactation, pregnancy, other autoimmune disease or uncontrolled infection led to exclusion of patients. Amplification yielded TCR beta CDR3 regions, with RNA transcripts as the source. The TCR CDR3 was amplified in a first-round RT-PCR using the HTBI primer set. TCRdb independently ran MiXCR on the multiplex PCR reads; one entry per CDR3 protein. The repertoire holds almost 350,000 distinct CDR3 sequences, approximately 18% seen once, with around 15% in the top ten.

The sequenced sample was blood. The receptor comes from a woman between 40 and 50 years old with Graves' ophthalmopathy. V usage is TRBV19 and J usage is TRBJ1-1, with D uncertain. DNA of the CDR3: TGTGCCAGTAGTATGACTACAGCGAACACTGAAGCTTTCTTT. It specifies CASSMTTANTEAFF.